The clone carrying this TCR beta chain has a single count. Its antigen is undetermined. CD8+ and CD4+ T cells from blood underwent TCR beta sequencing. The CD8+ and CD4+ T cells were isolated magnetically using a negative isolation approach, whereas the TEMRA cells were enriched by FACS. This sample stems from a study of CD8 T cells in Susac syndrome. Study-level results: The study acknowledged a relatively small number of individuals in its TCR sequencing and HLA analysis.

The RNA, roughly 0.45 to 1 ug, was put through reverse transcription using random hexamers. Amplification of TCR beta CDR3 across 54 Vbeta and 13 Jbeta was performed with immunoSEQ multiplex PCR. In TCRdb, the immunoSEQ multiplex PCR reads were re-called with MiXCR into one record per CDR3 protein. The repertoire includes about 300,000 distinct CDR3 sequences, 75% to 85% of them detected once, and roughly 0.22% sits in the top ten. With 3 bases clipped from V and 1 base from J, the junction kept 2 bases outside the gene matches. The CDR3 is made up of 15 amino acids. Looked up from germline, CDR1 is MNHEY and CDR2 is SVGEGT.

The chain links TRBV6-2 or TRBV6-3 to TRBJ2-3; 9 bases line up with TRBD2. Specimen: CD8+ T cells from PBMCs. This TCR came from a human donor with multiple sclerosis. DNA for the CDR3: TGTGCCAGCAGTTATCAGCGGGAGGGCACAGATACGCAGTATTTT. Encoded protein: CASSYQREGTDTQYF.